This T cell receptor (beta chain) is from a study of T cell responses to AZD1222 COVID-19 vaccine. Trimming shortened V by 3 bases and J by 3 bases, and 12 bases separated the two germline ends. CDR1 and CDR2 from the germline V gene are MNHNS and SASEGT. This CDR3 contains 14 residues. The method was immunoSEQ multiplex PCR; TCRdb's version includes in-frame clones alone and lacks a portion of them. Among about 150,000 clones listed, 75% to 95% were seen once. On this clone itself: As yet, its antigen is unknown.

It was second doses at about 4 or about 12 weeks that were pooled. General observations from the study: Seropositivity was recorded at baseline in only a handful of AZD1222 recipients.

Material: peripheral blood, obtained 28 days after the second AZD1222 dose. The chain employs TRBV6-1 and TRBJ2-7; a possible D gene is TRBD2 (6 bases). The TCR sequence derives from an adult who received the AZD1222 COVID-19 vaccine. The CDR3 DNA follows: TGTGCCAGCAGTGATGCGGGATCTTTCTACGAGCAGTACTTC. Its translation is CASSDAGSFYEQYF.